The 5 T cell receptor beta chains below all came from one sample that was sequenced in a study of early T cells in non-severe SARS-CoV-2 infection. TCRdb called the 5' RACE reads again in MiXCR, with one record for every CDR3 protein. Of about 77,000 distinct CDR3 sequences listed, 16% were seen once; the top ten hold around 2.6%. Source material: whole blood. The receptor source for this set is an adult who was a healthcare worker with PCR-confirmed SARS-CoV-2 infection or an uninfected control (not recorded which).

This clonotype appeared a few times. The chain uses TRBV12-3 or TRBV12-4 and TRBJ1-1; no firm D call. The CDR3 has 15 residues. Trimming shortened V by 2 bases and J by 3 bases, and 13 bases separated the two germline ends. The CDR3 coding sequence is TGTGCCAGCAGTTTAACCCCGCGTTCGGACACTGAAGCTTTCTTT. It specifies CASSLTPRSDTEAFF.

This clonotype was found a few times. The chain recombines TRBV28 with TRBJ2-7, with D tentatively TRBD1 or TRBD2 (5 bases each). The CDR3 runs 17 residues. Germline values: CDR1 MDHEN, CDR2 SYDVKM. V was shortened by 6 bases and J by 2 bases, with 23 bases between the two germline ends. The CDR3 DNA sequence: TGTGCCAGCAGGCAACCCGGCTGGGGGATGGGTACCTACGAGCAGTACTTC. Amino acids: CASRQPGWGMGTYEQYF.

This clonotype appeared a few times. The rearrangement joins TRBV27 to TRBJ1-2, with 7 nucleotides matching TRBD1. CDR3 length equals 15 residues. The germline V gene has CDR1 MNHEY and CDR2 SMNVEV (reference sequence). V gave up 5 bases and J gave up 2 bases; unmatched junction bases: 8. As DNA, the CDR3 is TGTGCCAGCAGTCGAGGGGGACAGACGAACTATGGCTACACCTTC. Amino acid sequence: CASSRGGQTNYGYTF.

This clonotype was seen only a few times. The rearrangement links TRBV28 to TRBJ2-1, with D possibly being TRBD1 (5 bases). The CDR3 consists of 13 residues. V shed 2 bases and J shed 6 bases, with 8 bases lying between them. CDR1 and CDR2 (germline): MDHEN, SYDVKM. For the CDR3, the DNA is TGTGCCAGCAGTTTACCAGGGTTCAATGAGCAGTTCTTC. Translating it yields CASSLPGFNEQFF.

This clonotype was seen once. The chain recombines TRBV19 with TRBJ1-1; weak D call: TRBD1 (6 bases). CDR1 is LNHDA, CDR2 SQIVND, per germline (reference sequence). Trimming pared 4 bases from V and 0 bases from J, leaving 12 bases between. The CDR3 sequence is 15 residues long. CDR3 sequence: CASSKPGQLNTEAFF. DNA of the CDR3: TGTGCCAGTAGTAAACCGGGACAACTGAACACTGAAGCTTTCTTT. The full variable domain, its missing parts supplied by reference TRBV19 and TRBJ1-1, is DGGITQSPKYLFRKEGQNVTLSCEQNLNHDAMYWYRQDPGQGLRLIYYSQIVNDFQKGDIAEGYSVSREKKESFPLTVTSAQKNPTAFYLCASSKPGQLNTEAFFGQGTRLTVV.